The next 19 T cell receptor beta chains were all read from a single sample in a study of OX40 agonist ivuxolimab in advanced cancers. Profiling relied on immunoSEQ multiplex PCR, and the TCRdb table lists in-frame clones only, not all of them. The repertoire includes 95,000 or so clones, under 85% of them detected once, and about 4.1% sits in the top ten. Material: CD4+ or CD8+ T cells sorted from blood, obtained in a trial of the OX40 agonist ivuxolimab. These receptor sequences come from an adult with an advanced solid tumor such as melanoma, head and neck, liver or kidney cancer.

The chain recombines TRBV5-1 with TRBJ2-1; D is possibly TRBD1 or TRBD2 (7 bases each). Per germline, CDR1 SGHRS and CDR2 YFSETQ. CDR3 size: 17 residues. The V end was cut by 1 base, the J end by 4 bases, with 18 bases between. The CDR3 spells CASSLIRGREWYNEQFF. The CDR3 region has the DNA TGCGCCAGCAGCTTGATAAGGGGGCGGGAGTGGTACAATGAGCAGTTCTTC.

This chain links TRBV27 with TRBJ2-7, with D hard to call. With 2 bases removed from V and 3 bases from J, the gap between germline ends came to 11 bases. The CDR3 extends over 14 amino acids. Looked up from germline, CDR1 is MNHEY and CDR2 is SMNVEV (reference sequence). CDR3 sequence: CASSLVGSNYEQYF. CDR3 in DNA: TGTGCCAGCAGTTTAGTGGGTTCTAACTACGAGCAGTACTTC.

The chain employs TRBV2 and TRBJ2-1; D not resolved. Trimming left V 6 bases short and J 2 bases short, with 11 bases between. Germline V lookup: CDR1 SNHLY, CDR2 FYNNEI. The CDR3 covers 14 residues. The DNA of the CDR3 is TGTGCCAGCAGCAACCCCCTTACCTACAATGAGCAGTTCTTC. Encoded protein: CASSNPLTYNEQFF.

In nucleotides, the CDR3 is TGTGCCAGCAGCCTCTCCCCCTTTAGCGGGAGGGGATACAATGAGCAGTTCTTC. It yields the protein CASSLSPFSGRGYNEQFF. The rearrangement links TRBV7-9 to TRBJ2-1; 11 bases agree with TRBD2. Trimming removed 5 bases from V and 4 bases from J; junction bases left unmatched: 13. CDR3 length: 18 residues. Germline V lookup: CDR1 SEHNR, CDR2 FQNEAQ (reference sequence).

The J gene is TRBJ2-3, the V gene TRBV5-1; 11 nucleotides match TRBD2. The ends lost 5 bases at V and 4 bases at J; junction bases unmatched: 9. The CDR3 has 16 amino acids. Per germline, CDR1 SGHRS and CDR2 YFSETQ. The CDR3 sequence is CASRPVLAGDSDTQYF. CDR3 DNA: TGCGCCAGCAGACCCGTACTAGCGGGAGATTCAGATACGCAGTATTTT.

The V gene is TRBV9, the J gene TRBJ1-6, with 7 bases identical to TRBD1. Losses at the gene ends were 4 bases for V and 15 bases for J; bases not matched to a gene: 16. CDR1 is SGDLS, CDR2 YYNGEE, per germline. The CDR3 covers 15 residues. This CDR3 reads CASSPPGTDSPHLHF. The CDR3 region has the DNA TGTGCCAGCAGCCCCCCCGGGACAGATTCCCCCCACCTCCACTTT.

J is TRBJ1-2 and V is TRBV19; D unresolved. The CDR3 has 11 residues. Germline lookup yields CDR1 LNHDA and CDR2 SQIVND (reference sequence). Trimming shortened V by 7 bases and J by 7 bases, and 10 bases separated the two germline ends. The CDR3 DNA reads TGTGCCAGTACCGCCGGTGGTGGCTACACCTTC. Residues: CASTAGGGYTF.

A remark on this clone: The junction departs from the called germline gene at one end, perhaps through a read error. CDR3 loop: CASSPGSSLAF. In nucleotides, the CDR3 is TGTGCCAGCAGCCCGGGGAGCTCGCTCGCCTTC. This chain links TRBV7-2 with TRBJ1-2; D unclear. CDR1 and CDR2 from the germline V gene are SGHTA and FQGNSA. This CDR3 has 11 amino acids.

This clone was picked up a small number of times. The gene calls are TRBV7-2 and TRBJ2-1; D is possibly TRBD1 or TRBD2 (5 bases each). From germline, CDR1 is SGHTA and CDR2 FQGNSA. The V gene lost 7 bases and the J gene lost 12 bases, with 19 bases spanning the gap. This CDR3 spans 13 amino acids. The CDR3 loop is CASNRDPSSGQFF. CDR3 DNA sequence: TGTGCCAGCAACCGGGACCCTTCATCGGGGCAGTTCTTC.

This chain uses TRBV7-9 with TRBJ1-1; D is uncertain. V dropped 3 bases and J dropped 9 bases, with 11 bases sitting between them. CDR1 and CDR2 (germline): SEHNR, FQNEAQ (reference sequence). CDR3 length: 12 amino acids. CDR3 amino acids: CASSLFPEKAFF. DNA of the CDR3: TGTGCCAGCAGCTTGTTTCCAGAAAAAGCTTTCTTT.

This rearrangement joins TRBV11-2 to TRBJ2-2, with D perhaps TRBD2 (5 bases). The V and J ends lost 3 bases and 0 bases respectively, with 8 bases between them. CDR1 is SGHAT and CDR2 is FQNNGV in the germline V gene. CDR3 length: 15 residues. CDR3 in DNA: TGTGCCAGCAGCTTTAGAGGGTCGAACACCGGGGAGCTGTTTTTT. It encodes CASSFRGSNTGELFF.

This chain uses TRBV6-5 with TRBJ1-5; D is unresolved. The germline V and J ends were trimmed by 4 bases and 4 bases, with 8 bases remaining between them. The germline CDR1 and CDR2 sequences are MNHEY and SVGAGI. The CDR3 spans 13 residues. In nucleotides, the CDR3 is TGTGCCAGCAGTTCTCACCAGAATCAGCCCCAGCATTTT. Translated, it gives CASSSHQNQPQHF.

This sequence joins TRBV9 and TRBJ2-7; 8 nucleotides agree with TRBD1. CDR3 length equals 13 residues. The germline V gene encodes CDR1 SGDLS and CDR2 YYNGEE. The junction had 4 bases not matched to a gene; V was cut back by 4 bases and J by 4 bases. CDR3 DNA: TGTGCCAGCAGCCCCCGACAGGGGTACGAGCAGTACTTC. Its translation: CASSPRQGYEQYF.

V usage is TRBV2 and J usage is TRBJ1-3, with TRBD1 matching 7 bases. J gave up 0 bases and V 6 bases, and 5 bases lay outside the gene matches. The CDR3 sequence is 15 residues long. Germline V gene data show CDR1 as SNHLY and CDR2 as FYNNEI. The CDR3 sequence is CASSRGISSGNTIYF. The CDR3 DNA reads TGTGCCAGCAGCAGGGGGATAAGCTCTGGAAACACCATATATTTT.

The chain combines TRBV29-1 with TRBJ2-7; 12 positions agree with TRBD2. Germline V lookup: CDR1 SQVTM, CDR2 ANQGSEA. J gave up 6 bases and V 6 bases, and 6 bases lay outside the gene matches. This CDR3 comprises 13 residues. Written as DNA, the CDR3 is TGCAGCGTCAAGACTAGCGGGAGTATCGAGCAGTACTTC. It yields the protein CSVKTSGSIEQYF.

The chain carries TRBV5-1 and TRBJ2-1; TRBD2 matches 11 bases. The CDR3 runs to 17 residues. Germline values: CDR1 SGHRS, CDR2 YFSETQ. Trimming took 2 bases from V and 4 from J; bases not matched to a gene: 8. CDR3 region: CASSFSETSGTYNEQFF. The CDR3 DNA reads TGCGCCAGCAGCTTTTCTGAGACTAGCGGGACGTACAATGAGCAGTTCTTC.

This clone was counted only a few times. The chain links TRBV5-1 to TRBJ2-7, with TRBD1 identical over 9 bases. Germline V gene lookup returns CDR1 SGHRS and CDR2 YFSETQ. V was pared by 0 bases and J by 0 bases, with 4 bases of the junction left unmatched. The CDR3 covers 16 residues. CDR3 sequence (DNA): TGCGCCAGCAGCTTGGCCAGGGACAGGGTCTCCTACGAGCAGTACTTC. As protein: CASSLARDRVSYEQYF.

In this sample, this clone turned up once. The chain joins TRBV7-9 to TRBJ1-4; TRBD1 aligns across 9 bases. V trimming: 5 bases; J trimming: 4 bases; junction bases outside the gene matches: 11. CDR1 and CDR2 (germline): SEHNR, FQNEAQ (reference sequence). This CDR3 contains 17 residues. Here the CDR3 DNA reads TGTGCCAGCAGCCCGTCCTTTCCGGGACAGGGTAATGAAAAACTGTTTTTT. Protein sequence: CASSPSFPGQGNEKLFF.

This chain connects TRBV4-1 to TRBJ2-7, with 8 bases fitting TRBD2. V was clipped by 1 base and J by 0 bases; unmatched bases: 2. CDR1 and CDR2 (germline): MGHRA, YSYEKL. The CDR3 runs to 15 residues. The CDR3 DNA sequence: TGCGCCAGCAGCCAAGCCAGCGGGAGCTCCTACGAGCAGTACTTC. Its translation: CASSQASGSSYEQYF.